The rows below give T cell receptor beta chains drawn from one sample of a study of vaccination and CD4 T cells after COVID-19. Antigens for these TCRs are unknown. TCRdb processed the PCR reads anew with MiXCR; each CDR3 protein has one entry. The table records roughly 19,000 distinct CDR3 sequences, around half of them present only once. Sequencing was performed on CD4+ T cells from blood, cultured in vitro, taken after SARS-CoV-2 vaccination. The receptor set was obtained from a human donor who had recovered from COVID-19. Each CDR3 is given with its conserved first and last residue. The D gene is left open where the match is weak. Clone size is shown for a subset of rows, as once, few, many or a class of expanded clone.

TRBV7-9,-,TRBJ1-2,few,CASSPQVAHYYGYTF,TGTGCCAGCAGCCCTCAGGTGGCCCATTACTATGGCTACACCTTC
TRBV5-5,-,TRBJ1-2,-,CASSRGSPWANYGYTF,TGTGCCAGCAGCCGCGGGTCTCCCTGGGCCAACTATGGCTACACCTTC
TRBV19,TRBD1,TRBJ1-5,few,CASSIGTGGGQPQHF,TGTGCCAGTAGTATTGGGACAGGGGGCGGTCAGCCCCAGCATTTT
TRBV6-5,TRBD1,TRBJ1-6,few,CASSYSFSGRDRSPLHF,TGTGCCAGCAGTTACTCTTTTTCTGGCAGGGACAGGTCACCCCTCCACTTT
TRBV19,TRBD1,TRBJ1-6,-,CASSITGVGSPLHF,TGTGCCAGTAGTATAACAGGGGTAGGGTCACCCCTCCACTTT
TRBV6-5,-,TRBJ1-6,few,CASSYGGASSPLHF,TGTGCCAGCAGTTATGGGGGTGCGAGTTCACCCCTCCACTTT
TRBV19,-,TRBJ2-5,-,CASSIGQGGETQYF,TGTGCCAGTAGTATCGGGCAGGGTGGGGAGACCCAGTACTTC
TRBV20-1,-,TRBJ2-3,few,CSPLGPPDTQYF,TGCAGTCCACTAGGACCCCCAGATACGCAGTATTTT
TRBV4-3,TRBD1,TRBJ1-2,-,CASSQDLTQGVNGYTF,TGCGCCAGCAGCCAAGATCTGACGCAGGGGGTTAATGGCTACACCTTC
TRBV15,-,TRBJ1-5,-,CATGGGGMGNQPQHF,TGTGCCACCGGAGGGGGGGGCATGGGGAATCAGCCCCAGCATTTT
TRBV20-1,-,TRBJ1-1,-,CSATPRGNTEAFF,TGCAGTGCTACCCCGCGGGGGAACACTGAAGCTTTCTTT
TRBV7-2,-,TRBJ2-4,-,CASSLLGGTKNIQYF,TGTGCCAGCAGCTTACTCGGGGGAACCAAAAACATTCAGTACTTC
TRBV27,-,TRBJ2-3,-,CASSFTGPTDTQYF,TGTGCCAGCAGTTTTACAGGTCCCACAGATACGCAGTATTTT
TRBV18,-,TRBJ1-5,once,CASSYDGNQPQHF,TGTGCCAGCTCATATGATGGCAATCAGCCCCAGCATTTT
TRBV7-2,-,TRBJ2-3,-,CASSLVLAADTQYF,TGTGCCAGCAGCTTAGTACTAGCCGCAGATACGCAGTATTTT
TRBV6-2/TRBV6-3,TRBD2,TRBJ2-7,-,CASSRTSGGTYEQYF,TGTGCCAGCAGTAGGACTAGCGGGGGGACCTACGAGCAGTACTTC
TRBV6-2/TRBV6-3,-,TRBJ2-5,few,CASNEVAVKYPWETQYF,TGTGCCAGCAATGAGGTGGCGGTTAAATACCCCTGGGAGACCCAGTACTTC
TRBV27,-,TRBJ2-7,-,CASSPRGSSRYEQYF,TGTGCCAGCAGCCCGAGGGGGTCCAGTAGGTACGAGCAGTACTTC
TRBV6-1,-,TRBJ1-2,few,CASSLDSNYGYTF,TGTGCCAGCAGCCTAGACAGTAACTATGGCTACACCTTC
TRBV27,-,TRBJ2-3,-,CASSFGWGSHTDTQYF,TGTGCCAGCAGTTTTGGGTGGGGGAGCCACACAGATACGCAGTATTTT
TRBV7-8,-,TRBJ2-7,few,CASSLDPGPYEQYF,TGTGCCAGCAGCTTAGATCCGGGGCCCTACGAGCAGTACTTC
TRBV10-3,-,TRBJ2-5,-,CAISEGETQYF,TGTGCCATCAGTGAGGGGGAGACCCAGTACTTC
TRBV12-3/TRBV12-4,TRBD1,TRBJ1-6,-,CASSRTGEGNSPLHF,TGTGCCAGCAGCCGGACAGGGGAGGGTAATTCACCCCTCCACTTT
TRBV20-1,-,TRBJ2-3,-,CSAPWRSEYF,TGCAGTGCTCCGTGGCGGTCGGAGTATTTT
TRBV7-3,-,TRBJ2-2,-,CASSLAGTDHGELFF,TGTGCCAGCAGCTTAGCGGGAACGGATCACGGGGAGCTGTTTTTT
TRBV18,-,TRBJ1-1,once,CASSPSPGTEAFF,TGTGCCAGCTCACCCAGTCCCGGGACTGAAGCTTTCTTT
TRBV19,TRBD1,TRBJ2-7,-,CASSIEGTGFNEQYF,TGTGCCAGTAGTATAGAAGGGACAGGGTTCAACGAGCAGTACTTC
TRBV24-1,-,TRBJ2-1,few,CATSDPTVNEQFF,TGTGCCACCAGTGATCCGACAGTCAATGAGCAGTTCTTC
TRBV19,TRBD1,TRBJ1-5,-,CASSTQDRAGQPQHF,TGTGCCAGTAGTACCCAAGACAGGGCGGGTCAGCCCCAGCATTTT
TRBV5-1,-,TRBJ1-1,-,CASSLGHTMNTEAFF,TGCGCCAGCAGCTTGGGTCACACCATGAACACTGAAGCTTTCTTT
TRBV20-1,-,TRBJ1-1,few,CSANNRASHNTEAFF,TGCAGTGCCAATAACAGGGCCTCACACAACACTGAAGCTTTCTTT
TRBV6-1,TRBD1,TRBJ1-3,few,CATGTAGNTIYF,TGTGCCACAGGGACAGCTGGAAACACCATATATTTT
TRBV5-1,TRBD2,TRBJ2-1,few,CASSLGLAGGEQFF,TGCGCCAGCAGCTTGGGTCTAGCGGGTGGTGAGCAGTTCTTC
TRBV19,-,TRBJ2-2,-,CASSPGTTNTGELFF,TGTGCCAGTAGTCCTGGGACAACGAACACCGGGGAGCTGTTTTTT
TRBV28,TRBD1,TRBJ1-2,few,CASSLDRAYGYTF,TGTGCCAGCAGTTTAGACAGGGCCTATGGCTACACCTTC
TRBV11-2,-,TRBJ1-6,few,CASSLDPASPLHF,TGTGCCAGCAGCTTAGATCCTGCCTCACCCCTCCACTTT
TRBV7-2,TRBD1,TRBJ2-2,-,CASSLARTGNTGELFF,TGTGCCAGCAGCTTAGCCCGGACAGGGAACACCGGGGAGCTGTTTTTT
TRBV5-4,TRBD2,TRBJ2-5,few,CASSWGLAGDTETQYF,TGTGCCAGCAGCTGGGGACTAGCGGGGGACACAGAGACCCAGTACTTC
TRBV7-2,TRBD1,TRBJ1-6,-,CASSQTNRGPYNSPLHF,TGTGCCAGCAGCCAAACAAACAGGGGACCCTATAATTCACCCCTCCACTTT
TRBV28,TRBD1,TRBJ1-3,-,CASSDREGPGNTIYF,TGTGCCAGCAGCGACAGGGAAGGGCCCGGAAACACCATATATTTT
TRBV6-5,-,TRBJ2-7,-,CASSYRAGVYEQYF,TGTGCCAGCAGTTACCGGGCAGGGGTCTACGAGCAGTACTTC
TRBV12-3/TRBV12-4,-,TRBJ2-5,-,CASSFSEVPGETQYF,TGTGCCAGCAGTTTTAGTGAGGTTCCGGGGGAGACCCAGTACTTC
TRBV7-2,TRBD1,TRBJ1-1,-,CASSSGGFTEAFF,TGTGCCAGCAGCTCAGGGGGGTTCACTGAAGCTTTCTTT
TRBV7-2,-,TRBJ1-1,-,CASSLGAGGTEAFF,TGTGCCAGCAGCTTAGGGGCCGGGGGCACTGAAGCTTTCTTT
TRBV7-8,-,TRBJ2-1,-,CASSLERQPHEQFF,TGTGCCAGCAGCTTAGAGCGACAGCCCCATGAGCAGTTCTTC
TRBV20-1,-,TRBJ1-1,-,CSARGAAEAFF,TGCAGTGCTAGGGGGGCTGCTGAAGCTTTCTTT
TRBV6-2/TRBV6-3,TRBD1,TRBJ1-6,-,CASRPGQNSPLHF,TGTGCCAGCAGACCGGGACAGAATTCACCCCTCCACTTT
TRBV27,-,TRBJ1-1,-,CASSFLGATTEAFF,TGTGCCAGCAGTTTTCTGGGGGCGACCACTGAAGCTTTCTTT
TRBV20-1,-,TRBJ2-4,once,CSARPGAAKNIQYF,TGCAGTGCTAGACCGGGGGCGGCCAAAAACATTCAGTACTTC
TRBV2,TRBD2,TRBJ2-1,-,CACRFSGGESYNEQFF,TGTGCCTGCCGATTTAGCGGGGGGGAGAGCTACAATGAGCAGTTCTTC